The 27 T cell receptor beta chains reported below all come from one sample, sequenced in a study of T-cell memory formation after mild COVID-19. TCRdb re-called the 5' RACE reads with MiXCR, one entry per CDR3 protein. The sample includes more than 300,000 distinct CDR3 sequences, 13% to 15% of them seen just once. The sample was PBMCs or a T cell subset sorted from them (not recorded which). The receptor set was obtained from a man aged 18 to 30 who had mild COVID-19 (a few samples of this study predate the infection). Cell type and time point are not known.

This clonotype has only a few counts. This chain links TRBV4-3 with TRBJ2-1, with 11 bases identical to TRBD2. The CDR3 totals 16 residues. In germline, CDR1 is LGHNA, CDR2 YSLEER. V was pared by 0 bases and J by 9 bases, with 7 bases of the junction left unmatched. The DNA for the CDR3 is TGCGCCAGCAGCCAAGACTGGCTAGCGGGGGGCGGTGAGCAGTTCTTC. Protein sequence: CASSQDWLAGGGEQFF.

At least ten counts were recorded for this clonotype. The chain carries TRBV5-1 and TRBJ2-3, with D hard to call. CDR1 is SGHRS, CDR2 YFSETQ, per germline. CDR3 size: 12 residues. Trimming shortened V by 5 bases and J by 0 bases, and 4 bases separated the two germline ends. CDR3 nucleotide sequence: TGCGCCAGCAGGTTCAGCACAGATACGCAGTATTTT. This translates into CASRFSTDTQYF.

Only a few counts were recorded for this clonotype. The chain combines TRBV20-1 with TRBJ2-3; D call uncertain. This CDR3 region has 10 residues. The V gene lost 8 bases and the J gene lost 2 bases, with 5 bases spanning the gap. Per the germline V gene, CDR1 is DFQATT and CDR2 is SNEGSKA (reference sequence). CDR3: CSLTTDTQYF. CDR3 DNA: TGCAGTCTGACCACAGATACGCAGTATTTT.

In DNA, the CDR3 is TGCAGCGTCCGACGGTGGTCCTATGGGACTAGAGGCCAAGAGACCCAGTACTTC. It translates to CSVRRWSYGTRGQETQYF. V and J are TRBV29-1 and TRBJ2-5; 8 nucleotides agree with TRBD2. Germline-derived CDR1 and CDR2 are SQVTM and ANQGSEA. This CDR3 region has 18 residues. J was trimmed by 1 base and V by 6 bases; bases with no gene match: 19.

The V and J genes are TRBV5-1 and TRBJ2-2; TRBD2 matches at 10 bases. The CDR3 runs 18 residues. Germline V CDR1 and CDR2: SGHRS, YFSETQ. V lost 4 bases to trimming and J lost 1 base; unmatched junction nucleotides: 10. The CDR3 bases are TGCGCCAGCAGCCGATGGGGGCGGACTAGCGGGAACACCGGGGAGCTGTTTTTT. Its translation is CASSRWGRTSGNTGELFF.

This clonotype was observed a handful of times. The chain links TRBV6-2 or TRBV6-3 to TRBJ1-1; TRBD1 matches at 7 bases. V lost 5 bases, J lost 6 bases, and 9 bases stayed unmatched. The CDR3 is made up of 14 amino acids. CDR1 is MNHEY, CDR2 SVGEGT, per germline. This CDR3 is CASSDRERFAEAFF. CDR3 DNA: TGTGCCAGCAGTGACAGGGAGCGCTTCGCTGAAGCTTTCTTT.

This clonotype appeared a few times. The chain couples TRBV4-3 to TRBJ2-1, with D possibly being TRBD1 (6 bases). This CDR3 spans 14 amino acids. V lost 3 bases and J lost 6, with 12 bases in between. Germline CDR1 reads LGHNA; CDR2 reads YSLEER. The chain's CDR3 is CASSQVDRINEQFF. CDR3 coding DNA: TGCGCCAGCAGCCAGGTAGACAGGATCAATGAGCAGTTCTTC.

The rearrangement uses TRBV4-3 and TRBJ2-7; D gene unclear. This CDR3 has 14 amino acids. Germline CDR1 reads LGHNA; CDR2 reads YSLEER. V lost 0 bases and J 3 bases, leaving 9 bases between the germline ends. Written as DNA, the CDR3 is TGCGCCAGCAGCCAAGAACGCCATTTCTACGAGCAGTACTTC. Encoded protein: CASSQERHFYEQYF.

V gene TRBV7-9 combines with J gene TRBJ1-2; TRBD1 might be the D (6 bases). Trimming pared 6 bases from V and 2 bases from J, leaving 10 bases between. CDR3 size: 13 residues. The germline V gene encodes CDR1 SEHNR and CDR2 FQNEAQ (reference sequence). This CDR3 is CASRFGQNYGYTF. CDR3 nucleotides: TGTGCCAGCAGATTTGGACAGAACTATGGCTACACCTTC.

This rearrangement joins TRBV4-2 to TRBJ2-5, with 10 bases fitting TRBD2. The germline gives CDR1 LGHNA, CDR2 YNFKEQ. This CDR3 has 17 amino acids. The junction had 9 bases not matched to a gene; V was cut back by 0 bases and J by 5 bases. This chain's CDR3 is CASSQDQKRGGDETQYF. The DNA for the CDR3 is TGTGCCAGCAGCCAAGATCAGAAGCGGGGGGGTGACGAGACCCAGTACTTC.

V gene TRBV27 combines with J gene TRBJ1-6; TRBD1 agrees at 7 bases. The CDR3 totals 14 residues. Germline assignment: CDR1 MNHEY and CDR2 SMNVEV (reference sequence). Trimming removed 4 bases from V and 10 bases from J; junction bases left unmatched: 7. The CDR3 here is CASSSRGRGSPLHF. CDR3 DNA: TGTGCCAGCAGTTCCAGGGGGAGGGGATCACCCCTCCACTTT.

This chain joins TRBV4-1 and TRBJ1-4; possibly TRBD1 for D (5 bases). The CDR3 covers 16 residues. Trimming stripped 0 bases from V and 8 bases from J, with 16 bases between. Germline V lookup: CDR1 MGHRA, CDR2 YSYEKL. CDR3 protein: CASSQEERTGYEKLFF. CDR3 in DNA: TGCGCCAGCAGCCAAGAAGAAAGAACAGGTTACGAAAAACTGTTTTTT.

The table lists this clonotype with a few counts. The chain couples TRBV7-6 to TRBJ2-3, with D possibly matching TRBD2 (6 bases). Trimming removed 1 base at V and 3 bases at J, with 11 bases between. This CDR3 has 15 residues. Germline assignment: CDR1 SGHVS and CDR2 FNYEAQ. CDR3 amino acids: CASSLVTSRTDTQYF. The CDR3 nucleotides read TGTGCCAGCAGCTTAGTTACTAGCCGAACAGATACGCAGTATTTT.

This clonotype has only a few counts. CDR3 in amino acids: CASSLDWVQFF. The CDR3 DNA reads as TGTGCCAGCAGCTTAGATTGGGTGCAGTTCTTC. This chain connects TRBV11-2 to TRBJ2-1, with D unresolved. This CDR3 has 11 residues. In germline, CDR1 is SGHAT, CDR2 FQNNGV. V was trimmed by 0 bases and J by 12 bases, leaving 6 bases between them.

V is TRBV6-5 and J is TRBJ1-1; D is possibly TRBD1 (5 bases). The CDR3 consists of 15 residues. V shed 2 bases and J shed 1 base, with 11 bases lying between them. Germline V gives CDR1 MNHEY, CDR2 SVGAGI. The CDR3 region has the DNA TGTGCCAGCAGTTACCTTCAGGGCGGGAACACTGAAGCTTTCTTT. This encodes CASSYLQGGNTEAFF.

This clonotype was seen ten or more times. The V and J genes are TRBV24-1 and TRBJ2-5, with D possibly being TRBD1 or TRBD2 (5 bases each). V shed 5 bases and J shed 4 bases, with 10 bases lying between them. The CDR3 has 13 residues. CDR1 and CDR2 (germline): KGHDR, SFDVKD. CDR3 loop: CATSGRGGETQYF. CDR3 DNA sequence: TGTGCCACCAGTGGACGGGGCGGAGAGACCCAGTACTTC.

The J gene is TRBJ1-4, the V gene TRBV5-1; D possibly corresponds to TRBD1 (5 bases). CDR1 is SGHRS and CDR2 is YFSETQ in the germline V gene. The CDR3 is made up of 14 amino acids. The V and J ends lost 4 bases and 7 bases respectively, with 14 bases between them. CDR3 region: CASSLEDSSEKLFF. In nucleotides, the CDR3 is TGCGCCAGCAGCCTAGAAGACAGTTCTGAAAAACTGTTTTTT.

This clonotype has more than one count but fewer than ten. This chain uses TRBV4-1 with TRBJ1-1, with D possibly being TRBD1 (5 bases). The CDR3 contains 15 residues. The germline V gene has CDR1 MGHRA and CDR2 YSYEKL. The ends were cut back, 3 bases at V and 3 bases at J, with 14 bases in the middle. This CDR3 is CASSHSKLGDTEAFF. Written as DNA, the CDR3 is TGCGCCAGCAGCCACTCCAAGCTGGGGGACACTGAAGCTTTCTTT.

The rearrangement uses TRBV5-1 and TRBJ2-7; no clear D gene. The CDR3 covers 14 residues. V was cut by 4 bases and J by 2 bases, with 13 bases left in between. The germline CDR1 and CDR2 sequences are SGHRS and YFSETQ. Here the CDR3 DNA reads TGCGCCAGCAGCCCCCGGACGGATCCCTACGAGCAGTACTTC. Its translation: CASSPRTDPYEQYF.

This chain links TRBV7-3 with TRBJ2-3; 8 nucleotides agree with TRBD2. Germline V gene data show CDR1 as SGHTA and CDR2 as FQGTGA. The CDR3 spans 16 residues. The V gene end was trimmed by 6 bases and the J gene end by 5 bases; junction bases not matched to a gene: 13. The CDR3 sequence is CASSNSASGPGDTQYF. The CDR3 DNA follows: TGTGCCAGCAGTAATTCGGCTAGCGGGCCGGGAGATACGCAGTATTTT. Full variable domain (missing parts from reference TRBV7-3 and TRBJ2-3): GAGVSQTPSNKVTEKGKYVELRCDPISGHTALYWYRQSLGQGPEFLIYFQGTGAADDSGLPNDRFFAVRPEGSVSTLKIQRTERGDSAVYLCASSNSASGPGDTQYFGPGTRLTVL.

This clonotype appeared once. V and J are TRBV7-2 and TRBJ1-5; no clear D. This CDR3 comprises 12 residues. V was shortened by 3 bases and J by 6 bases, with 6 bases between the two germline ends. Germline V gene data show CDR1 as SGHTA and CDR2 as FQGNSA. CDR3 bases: TGTGCCAGCAGCTTTGAAGCTCAGCCCCAGCATTTT. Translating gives CASSFEAQPQHF.

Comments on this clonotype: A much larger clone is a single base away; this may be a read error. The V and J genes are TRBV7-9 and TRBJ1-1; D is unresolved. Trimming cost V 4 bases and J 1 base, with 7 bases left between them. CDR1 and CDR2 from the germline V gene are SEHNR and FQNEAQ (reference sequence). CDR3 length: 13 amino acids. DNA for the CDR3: TGTGCCAGCAGCTCCTACAGGAACACTGAAGCTTTCTTT. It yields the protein CASSSYRNTEAFF.

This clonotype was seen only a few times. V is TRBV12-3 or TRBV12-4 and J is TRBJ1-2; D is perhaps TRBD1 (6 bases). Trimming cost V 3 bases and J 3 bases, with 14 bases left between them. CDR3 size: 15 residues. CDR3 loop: CASSLDGGADYGYTF. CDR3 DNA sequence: TGTGCCAGCAGTTTGGACGGGGGCGCGGACTATGGCTACACCTTC.

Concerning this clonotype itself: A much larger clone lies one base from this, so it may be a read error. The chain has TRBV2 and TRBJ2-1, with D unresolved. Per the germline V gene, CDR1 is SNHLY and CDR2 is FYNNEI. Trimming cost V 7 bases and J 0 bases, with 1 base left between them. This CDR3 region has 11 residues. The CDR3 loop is CASNSYNEQFF. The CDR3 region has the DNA TGTGCCAGCAACTCCTACAATGAGCAGTTCTTC.

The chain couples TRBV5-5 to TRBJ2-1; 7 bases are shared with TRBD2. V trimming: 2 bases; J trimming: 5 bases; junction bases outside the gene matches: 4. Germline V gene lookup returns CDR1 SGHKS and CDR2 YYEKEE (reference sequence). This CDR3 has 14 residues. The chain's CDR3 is CASSFQLANNEQFF. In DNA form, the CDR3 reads TGTGCCAGCAGCTTCCAACTAGCGAACAATGAGCAGTTCTTC.

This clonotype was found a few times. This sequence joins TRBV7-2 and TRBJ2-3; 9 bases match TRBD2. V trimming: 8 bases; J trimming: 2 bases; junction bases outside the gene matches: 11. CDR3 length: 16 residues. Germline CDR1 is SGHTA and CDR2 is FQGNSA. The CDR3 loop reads CASPGGSGGHTDTQYF. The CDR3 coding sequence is TGTGCCAGCCCGGGGGGTAGCGGGGGCCACACAGATACGCAGTATTTT.

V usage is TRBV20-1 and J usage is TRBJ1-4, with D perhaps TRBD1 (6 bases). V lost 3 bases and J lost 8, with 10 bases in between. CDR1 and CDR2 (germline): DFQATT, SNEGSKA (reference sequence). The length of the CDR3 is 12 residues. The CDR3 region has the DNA TGCAGTGCTAGCAGGGGTGAAGAAAAACTGTTTTTT. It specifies CSASRGEEKLFF.